This T cell receptor (beta chain) was captured in a study of T cell repertoires in cytomegalovirus infection. The sample holds a few counts of this clonotype. Its antigen is unknown. The germline CDR1 and CDR2 sequences are MNHNS and SASEGT. This CDR3 has 9 amino acids. V was clipped by 9 bases and J by 10 bases, with 4 bases between them. Each CDR3 protein is one row after TCRdb ran MiXCR on the reads. The data show 200,000 to 250,000 distinct CDR3 sequences, with approximately 38% seen just once and around 64% held by the top ten. The rearrangement uses TRBV6-1 and TRBJ1-6; the D is unclear. The starting material was CD8+ T cells from cultured PBMCs, obtained from culture after CMV antigen stimulation. The source is a human donor in good health (CMV status not recorded). Some clones in this sample may be carry-over from other donors' samples. In nucleotides, the CDR3 is TGTGCCAGTGAATCACCCCTCCACTTT. It translates to CASESPLHF.